This TCR beta chain originates from a study of blood T cell repertoires in COVID-19. Study at large: Samples representing acute and convalescent COVID-19 were sourced from the United States, Italy and Spain. From T cells, B-cell-depleted T cells, or PBMCs came the material, which was cDNA or gDNA.

V lost 4 bases and J lost 3; bases outside the gene matches: 6. Germline V gene data show CDR1 as SGHRS and CDR2 as YFSETQ. This CDR3 has 14 residues. Only a few counts were recorded for this clone. The assay was immunoSEQ multiplex PCR, and TCRdb's table has in-frame clones only and misses some. The sample includes under 250,000 clones, approximately 84% of them seen just once. The chain uses TRBV5-1 and TRBJ2-5; 7 positions match TRBD1. The sequence came from a man aged 50-60 years with active or convalescent COVID-19. Sample: peripheral blood. CDR3 DNA: TGCGCCAGCAGCGGAAGGGACAGCAAAGAGACCCAGTACTTC. It translates to CASSGRDSKETQYF.